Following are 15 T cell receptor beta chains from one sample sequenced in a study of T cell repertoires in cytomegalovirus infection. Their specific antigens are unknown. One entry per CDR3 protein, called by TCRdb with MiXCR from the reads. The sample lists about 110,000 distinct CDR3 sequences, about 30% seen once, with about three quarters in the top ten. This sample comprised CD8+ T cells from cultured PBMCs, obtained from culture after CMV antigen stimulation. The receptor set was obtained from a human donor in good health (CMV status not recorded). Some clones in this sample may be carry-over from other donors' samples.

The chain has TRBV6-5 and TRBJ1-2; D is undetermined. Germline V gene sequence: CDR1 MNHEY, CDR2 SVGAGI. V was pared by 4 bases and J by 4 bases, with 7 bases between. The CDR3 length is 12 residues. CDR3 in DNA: TGTGCCAGCAGTTCAGGACCCTATGGCTACACCTTC. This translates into CASSSGPYGYTF.

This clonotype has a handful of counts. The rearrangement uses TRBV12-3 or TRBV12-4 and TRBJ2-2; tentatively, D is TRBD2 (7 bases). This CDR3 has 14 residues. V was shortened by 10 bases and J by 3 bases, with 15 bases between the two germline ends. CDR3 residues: CAIGRGAHTGELFF. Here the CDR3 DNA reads TGTGCCATAGGACGGGGGGCCCACACCGGGGAGCTGTTTTTT.

CDR3 protein: CASRGRGGGYEQYF. CDR3 in DNA: TGTGCCAGCAGGGGGCGGGGAGGGGGCTACGAGCAGTACTTC. The chain combines TRBV6-6 with TRBJ2-7; the D gene is possibly TRBD2 (7 bases). CDR3 length: 14 residues. CDR1 and CDR2 from the germline V gene are MNHNY and SVGAGI (reference sequence). The V end lost 6 bases, the J end lost 3 bases, and 15 bases lay between the germline ends.

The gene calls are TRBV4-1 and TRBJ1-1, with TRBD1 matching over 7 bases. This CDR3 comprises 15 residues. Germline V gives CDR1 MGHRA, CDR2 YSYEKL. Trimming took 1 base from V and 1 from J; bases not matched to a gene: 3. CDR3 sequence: CASSQGYRGNTEAFF. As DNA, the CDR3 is TGCGCCAGCAGCCAAGGGTACAGGGGGAACACTGAAGCTTTCTTT.

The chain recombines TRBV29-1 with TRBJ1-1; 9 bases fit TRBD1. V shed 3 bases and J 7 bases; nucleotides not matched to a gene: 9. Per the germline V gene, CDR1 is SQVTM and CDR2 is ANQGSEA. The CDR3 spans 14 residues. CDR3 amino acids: CSVDTGTGSGEAFF. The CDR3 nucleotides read TGCAGCGTTGACACCGGGACAGGGAGCGGTGAAGCTTTCTTT. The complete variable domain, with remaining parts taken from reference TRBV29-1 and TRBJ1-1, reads SAVISQKPSRDICQRGTSLTIQCQVDSQVTMMFWYRQQPGQSLTLIATANQGSEATYESGFVIDKFPISRPNLTFSTLTVSNMSPEDSSIYLCSVDTGTGSGEAFFGQGTRLTVV.

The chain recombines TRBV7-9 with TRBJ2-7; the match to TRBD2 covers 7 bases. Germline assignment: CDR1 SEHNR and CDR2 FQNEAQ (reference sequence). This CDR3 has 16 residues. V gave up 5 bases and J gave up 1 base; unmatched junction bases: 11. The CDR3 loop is CASSPVGGGESYEQYF. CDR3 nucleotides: TGTGCCAGCAGCCCAGTGGGGGGGGGAGAGTCCTACGAGCAGTACTTC.

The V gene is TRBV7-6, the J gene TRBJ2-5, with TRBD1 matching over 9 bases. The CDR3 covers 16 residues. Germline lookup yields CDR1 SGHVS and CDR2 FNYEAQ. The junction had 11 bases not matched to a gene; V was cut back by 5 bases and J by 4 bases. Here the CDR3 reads CASSTPGQGGGETQYF. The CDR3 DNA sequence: TGTGCCAGCAGCACTCCGGGACAGGGTGGAGGAGAGACCCAGTACTTC. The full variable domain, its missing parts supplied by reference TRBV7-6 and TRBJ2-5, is GAGVSQSPRYKVTKRGQDVALRCDPISGHVSLYWYRQALGQGPEFLTYFNYEAQQDKSGLPNDRFSAERPEGSISTLTIQRTEQRDSAMYRCASSTPGQGGGETQYFGPGTRLLVL.

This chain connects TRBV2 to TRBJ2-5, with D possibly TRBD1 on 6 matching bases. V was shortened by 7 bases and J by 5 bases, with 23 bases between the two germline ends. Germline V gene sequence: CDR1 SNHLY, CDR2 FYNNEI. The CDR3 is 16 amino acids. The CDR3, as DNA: TGTGCCAGCACCCCCGAAAGAACAGGGTGGGTCGAGACCCAGTACTTC. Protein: CASTPERTGWVETQYF.

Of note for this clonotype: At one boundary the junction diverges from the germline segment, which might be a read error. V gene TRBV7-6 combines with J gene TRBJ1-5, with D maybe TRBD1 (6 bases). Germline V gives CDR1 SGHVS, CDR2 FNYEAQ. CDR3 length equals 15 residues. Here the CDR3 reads CVSSLDDRNNQPQHF. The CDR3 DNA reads TGTGTCAGCAGCTTAGACGACAGGAACAATCAGCCCCAGCATTTT.

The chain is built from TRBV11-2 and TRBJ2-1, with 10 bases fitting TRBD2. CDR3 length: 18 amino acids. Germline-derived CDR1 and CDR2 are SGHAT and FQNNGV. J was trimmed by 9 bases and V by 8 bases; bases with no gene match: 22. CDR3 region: CASRPTGSGGAFYSEQFF. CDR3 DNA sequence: TGTGCCAGCCGACCCACAGGGAGCGGGGGGGCATTTTATAGTGAGCAGTTCTTC.

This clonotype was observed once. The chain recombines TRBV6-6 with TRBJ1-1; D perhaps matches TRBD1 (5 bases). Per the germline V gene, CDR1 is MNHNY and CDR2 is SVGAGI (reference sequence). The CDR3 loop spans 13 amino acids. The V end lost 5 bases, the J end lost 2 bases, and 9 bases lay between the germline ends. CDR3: CASSDGDNTEAFF. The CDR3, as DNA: TGTGCCAGCAGTGATGGGGACAACACTGAAGCTTTCTTT.

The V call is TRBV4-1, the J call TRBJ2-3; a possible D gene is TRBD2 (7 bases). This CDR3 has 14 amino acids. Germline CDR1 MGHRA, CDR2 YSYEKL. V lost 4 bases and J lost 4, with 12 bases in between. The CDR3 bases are TGCGCCAGCAGCCCCGAAGGGGGGGCAGATACGCAGTATTTT. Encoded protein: CASSPEGGADTQYF.

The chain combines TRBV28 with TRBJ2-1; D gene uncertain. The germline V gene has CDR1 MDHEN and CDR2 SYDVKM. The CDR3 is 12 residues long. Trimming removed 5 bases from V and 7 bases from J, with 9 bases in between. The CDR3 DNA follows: TGTGCCAGCAGTCCGGAGCTAAATGAGCAGTTCTTC. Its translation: CASSPELNEQFF.

The CDR3 sequence is CASSREKAGGRNEQFF. The CDR3 DNA follows: TGCGCCAGCAGCCGAGAAAAGGCGGGGGGGCGCAATGAGCAGTTCTTC. J is TRBJ2-1 and V is TRBV4-1, with TRBD2 matching over 9 bases. V was pared by 4 bases and J by 6 bases, with 10 bases of the junction left unmatched. Germline V lookup: CDR1 MGHRA, CDR2 YSYEKL. This CDR3 has 16 residues.

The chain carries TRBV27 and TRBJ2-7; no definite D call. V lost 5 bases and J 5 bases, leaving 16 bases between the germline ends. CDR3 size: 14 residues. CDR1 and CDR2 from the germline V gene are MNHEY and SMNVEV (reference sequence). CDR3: CASSVRALGHEQYF. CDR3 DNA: TGTGCCAGCAGTGTCCGGGCCCTGGGCCACGAGCAGTACTTC.